The 12 T cell receptor beta chains below were found in one sample sequenced in a study of blood T cell repertoires in COVID-19. Here immunoSEQ multiplex PCR was the method, and the copy in TCRdb shows in-frame clones only, minus some. The repertoire holds some 180,000 clones, with 82% as singletons. Sequenced input: peripheral blood. All receptors come from a woman aged 55-69 years with COVID-19, enrolled during active disease.

V usage is TRBV1 and J usage is TRBJ1-2; the D segment call TRBD1 is taken from the table without a DNA check. TRBV1 is a pseudogene. This CDR3 has 14 amino acids. Written as DNA, the CDR3 is TGCACCAGCAGCCCGACCGGACAGAACTATGGCTACACCTTC. Translated, it gives CTSSPTGQNYGYTF.

This rearrangement joins TRBV5-1 to TRBJ2-5, with a tentative D call TRBD2 (5 bases). Trimming left V 5 bases short and J 3 bases short, with 14 bases between. This CDR3 is built from 14 residues. The germline V gene has CDR1 SGHRS and CDR2 YFSETQ. In nucleotides, the CDR3 is TGCGCCAGCAGGCCCCGGGGAAGTGAAGAGACCCAGTACTTC. It yields the protein CASRPRGSEETQYF.

This clone has a handful of counts. V gene TRBV5-1 combines with J gene TRBJ2-3, with no clear D. Deletions cut 4 bases from V and 5 bases from J, with 11 bases between. Germline V gene data show CDR1 as SGHRS and CDR2 as YFSETQ. CDR3 length: 13 amino acids. The CDR3 region is CASSLERGDTQYF. Here the CDR3 DNA reads TGCGCCAGCAGCCTAGAAAGAGGAGATACGCAGTATTTT.

The chain couples TRBV6-5 to TRBJ2-7, with 7 bases aligning to TRBD1. The CDR3 has 13 residues. The J segment lost 2 bases and the V segment lost 5 bases, leaving 3 bases of the junction unmatched. CDR1 and CDR2 (germline): MNHEY, SVGAGI. The CDR3 coding sequence is TGTGCCAGCAGTCGACAGGGACCCTACGAGCAGTACGTC. This gives the protein CASSRQGPYEQYV.

CDR3 sequence reads: CAIGGQGRTEAFF. The CDR3 nucleotides read TGTGCCATCGGAGGGCAGGGTCGGACTGAAGCTTTCTTT. This rearrangement joins TRBV10-3 to TRBJ1-1; D is possibly TRBD1 (5 bases). Germline CDR1 reads ENHRY; CDR2 reads SYGVKD. The V gene lost 8 bases and the J gene lost 5 bases, with 15 bases spanning the gap. This CDR3 has 13 amino acids.

The chain uses TRBV19 and TRBJ2-7; D gene uncertain. This CDR3 region has 15 residues. V lost 6 bases and J lost 2, with 17 bases in between. Per the germline V gene, CDR1 is LNHDA and CDR2 is SQIVND (reference sequence). CDR3 in DNA: TGTGCCAGTAGCCAGTCCGGCAGGCTTCCCTACGAGCAGTACTTC. Its translation: CASSQSGRLPYEQYF.

The chain combines TRBV3-1 (or the pseudogene TRBV3-2) with TRBJ2-3; D gene unclear. Germline lookup yields CDR1 LGHDT and CDR2 YNNKEL (reference sequence). The V gene lost 5 bases and the J gene lost 1 base, with 10 bases spanning the gap. The CDR3 has 14 amino acids. The CDR3 DNA reads TGTGCCAGCAGCTCGAGAGTCCGCACAGATACGCAGTATTTT. Residues: CASSSRVRTDTQYF.

This chain joins TRBV23-1 and TRBJ1-2, with 7 bases that match TRBD1. TRBV23-1 is reported as an ORF; its role is uncertain. The CDR3 is 15 residues long. J lost 0 bases, V lost 8 bases, and 9 bases had no gene match. CDR3 nucleotides: TGCGCCAGCTCTCGATCCAGGGGGGCTAACTATGGCTACACCTTC. Its translation: CASSRSRGANYGYTF.

V is TRBV27 and J is TRBJ1-2, with TRBD1 as a possible D gene (6 bases). The CDR3 has 13 amino acids. Trimming took 10 bases from V and 4 from J, leaving 16 bases between them. The germline V gene encodes CDR1 MNHEY and CDR2 SMNVEV (reference sequence). The CDR3 DNA follows: TGTGCCACCTCCCGGGGAGGGGGCTATGGCTACACCTTC. Protein sequence: CATSRGGGYGYTF.

The chain is built from TRBV11-2 and TRBJ2-2; D may be TRBD2 (5 bases). Germline CDR1 reads SGHAT; CDR2 reads FQNNGV. This CDR3 is 19 amino acids long. With 7 bases removed from V and 4 bases from J, the gap between germline ends came to 28 bases. The CDR3 nucleotides are TGTGCCAGCACCGATAGCCCCCCCGGGGAACCCTGGGGCACCGGGGAGCTGTTTTTT. It translates to CASTDSPPGEPWGTGELFF. The whole variable domain, remainder taken from reference TRBV11-2 and TRBJ2-2, is EAGVAQSPRYKIIEKRQSVAFWCNPISGHATLYWYQQILGQGPKLLIQFQNNGVVDDSQLPKDRFSAERLKGVDSTLKIQPAKLEDSAVYLCASTDSPPGEPWGTGELFFGEGSRLTVL.

The V call is TRBV15, the J call TRBJ2-3, with 9 bases identical to TRBD2. The CDR3 is 17 residues long. The germline CDR1 and CDR2 sequences are LNHNV and YYDKDF (reference sequence). Germline trimming cut 2 bases from V and 5 bases from J; bases unmatched to any gene: 11. The CDR3 DNA is TGTGCCACCAGCAGACTCGCCGGAGCGGGAGGTCAAGATACGCAGTATTTT. It is translated as CATSRLAGAGGQDTQYF.

The rearrangement joins TRBV28 to TRBJ1-2; D ambiguous. The germline CDR1 and CDR2 sequences are MDHEN and SYDVKM. The V end lost 11 bases, the J end lost 7 bases, and 14 bases lay between the germline ends. CDR3 length: 11 amino acids. CDR3 DNA: TGTGCCGCCGCTCGGGAATTTGGCTACACCTTC. It codes for CAAAREFGYTF.